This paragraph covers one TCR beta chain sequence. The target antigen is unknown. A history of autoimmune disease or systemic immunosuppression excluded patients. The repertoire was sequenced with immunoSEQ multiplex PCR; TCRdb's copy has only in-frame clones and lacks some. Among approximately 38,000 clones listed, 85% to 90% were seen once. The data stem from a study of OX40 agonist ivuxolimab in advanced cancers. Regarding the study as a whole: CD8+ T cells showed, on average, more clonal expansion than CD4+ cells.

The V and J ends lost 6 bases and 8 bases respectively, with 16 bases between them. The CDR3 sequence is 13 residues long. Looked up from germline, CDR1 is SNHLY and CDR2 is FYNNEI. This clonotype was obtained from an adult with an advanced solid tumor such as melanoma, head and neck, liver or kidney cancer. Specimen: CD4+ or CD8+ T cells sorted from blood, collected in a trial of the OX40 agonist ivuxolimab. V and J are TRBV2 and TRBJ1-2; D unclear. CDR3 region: CASSEQVFWGYTF. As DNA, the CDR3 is TGTGCCAGCAGCGAGCAGGTTTTTTGGGGCTACACCTTC. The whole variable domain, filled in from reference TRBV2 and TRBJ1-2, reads EPEVTQTPSHQVTQMGQEVILRCVPISNHLYFYWYRQILGQKVEFLVSFYNNEISEKSEIFDDQFSVERPDGSNFTLKIRSTKLEDSAMYFCASSEQVFWGYTFGSGTRLTVV.